A selection of T cell receptor beta chains follows, all from one sample in a study of blood T cell repertoires in COVID-19. Libraries were prepared by immunoSEQ multiplex PCR; TCRdb keeps only in-frame clonotypes and omits some of them. In the table there are roughly 160,000 clones, about 87% of which are singletons. Sequenced input: peripheral blood. These receptors were collected from a woman aged 55-70 years who had recovered from COVID-19. CDR3s include the opening cysteine and the closing phenylalanine or tryptophan. The order of the fields is V gene, D gene, clone size, J gene, CDR3 protein, CDR3 DNA. D genes are given only for firm matches. Part of the rows lack a size; the others show once, few, many or a class for expanded clones.

TRBV2	-	few	TRBJ2-4	CASSVQDVSKNIQYF	TGTGCCAGCAGTGTACAGGACGTATCCAAAAACATTCAGTACTTC
TRBV4-2	-	-	TRBJ1-1	CASSQAGTSRGEAFF	TGTGCCAGCAGCCAAGCGGGGACATCCCGGGGTGAAGCTTTCTTT
TRBV6-5	-	-	TRBJ1-6	CASSKQGSPYSPLHF	TGTGCCAGCAGTAAACAGGGTTCTCCTTATTCACCCCTCCACTTT
TRBV7-2	TRBD2	-	TRBJ2-3	CASSPASGIGSDTQYF	TGTGCCAGCAGCCCCGCGAGCGGGATTGGATCCGATACGCAGTATTTT
TRBV18	-	-	TRBJ1-5	CASSPGGNNQPQHF	TGTGCCAGCTCACCAGGAGGAAACAATCAGCCCCAGCATTTT
TRBV11-1	-	-	TRBJ2-3	CASSETGRGTDTQYF	TGTGCCAGCAGCGAGACAGGCCGTGGCACAGATACGCAGTATTTT
TRBV7-8	TRBD2	-	TRBJ2-6	CASSLRGGKTGANVLTF	TGTGCCAGCAGCTTACGGGGAGGGAAAACTGGGGCCAACGTCCTGACTTTC
TRBV24-1	-	once	TRBJ2-5	CATSDVNRESETQYF	TGTGCCACCAGTGATGTTAACAGGGAATCAGAGACCCAGTACTTC
TRBV11-2	-	-	TRBJ1-4	CASSPQGATNEKLFF	TGTGCCAGCAGCCCCCAGGGTGCAACTAATGAAAAACTGTTTTTT
TRBV5-1	TRBD2	-	TRBJ2-3	CASSLGGGPGTDTQYF	TGCGCCAGCAGCTTGGGCGGGGGACCCGGCACAGATACGCAGTATTTT
TRBV2	-	few	TRBJ1-4	CATGGRYEKLFF	TGTGCCACCGGGGGGCGCTATGAAAAACTGTTTTTT
TRBV30	TRBD1	-	TRBJ1-2	CAWSGRDRASFGYTF	TGTGCCTGGAGTGGTCGGGACAGGGCTTCGTTTGGCTACACCTTC
TRBV29-1	TRBD2	-	TRBJ2-3	CSVAESGDSDTQYF	TGCAGCGTTGCCGAAAGCGGGGACTCGGATACGCAGTATTTT
TRBV29-1	-	-	TRBJ1-1	CSGNGVSNTEAFF	TGCAGCGGGAACGGGGTGTCGAACACTGAAGCTTTCTTT
TRBV10-3	TRBD2	-	TRBJ2-1	CAISGLAGPQTGYNEQFF	TGTGCCATCAGTGGACTAGCGGGGCCTCAGACCGGATACAATGAGCAGTTCTTC
TRBV19	-	-	TRBJ1-1	CASSPGSRTEAFF	TGTGCCAGTAGCCCGGGGTCGCGCACTGAAGCTTTCTTT
TRBV5-1	TRBD1	-	TRBJ1-2	CASSLVGQGADGYTF	TGCGCCAGCAGCTTGGTCGGACAGGGGGCGGATGGCTACACCTTC
TRBV2	-	-	TRBJ1-5	CASTPGGLGNQPQHF	TGTGCCAGCACACCCGGCGGTTTAGGCAATCAGCCCCAGCATTTT
TRBV4-2	TRBD2	-	TRBJ2-7	CASSQGPGTSGAYEQYF	TGTGCCAGCAGCCAAGGGCCCGGAACTAGCGGGGCCTACGAGCAGTACTTC
TRBV27	TRBD2	-	TRBJ2-1	CASSIPGGPEQFF	TGTGCCAGCAGTATCCCGGGAGGTCCTGAGCAGTTCTTC
TRBV18	TRBD1	-	TRBJ1-4	CASSPWDSPNEKLFF	TGTGCCAGCTCACCTTGGGACAGTCCTAATGAAAAACTGTTTTTT
TRBV5-1	-	-	TRBJ1-3	CASSSGEGLGNTIYF	TGCGCCAGCAGCTCAGGGGAAGGCCTTGGAAACACCATATATTTT
TRBV10-3	TRBD2	-	TRBJ2-5	CAISGLAGRETQYF	TGTGCCATCTCCGGACTAGCGGGGCGAGAGACCCAGTACTTC
TRBV29-1	TRBD1	-	TRBJ1-4	CSVASQGAEKLFF	TGCAGCGTTGCATCACAGGGGGCGGAAAAACTGTTTTTT
TRBV28	-	-	TRBJ2-7	CASSLREDEQYF	TGTGCCAGCAGTTTACGCGAAGACGAGCAGTACTTC
TRBV2	TRBD1	once	TRBJ2-7	CASSISGTGGYEQYF	TGTGCCAGCAGTATTTCCGGGACAGGGGGCTACGAGCAGTACTTC
TRBV7-3	-	-	TRBJ1-2	CASSPGHVSGDYGYTF	TGTGCCAGCAGCCCAGGACATGTGTCTGGGGACTATGGCTACACCTTC
TRBV24-1	-	-	TRBJ1-5	CATQTMDQPQHF	TGTGCCACACAGACAATGGATCAGCCCCAGCATTTT
TRBV6-4	-	-	TRBJ1-3	CASSDFGSGNTIYF	TGTGCCAGCAGTGACTTCGGCTCTGGAAACACCATATATTTT
TRBV9	TRBD1	-	TRBJ1-1	CASSAGTGSTEAFF	TGTGCCAGCAGCGCCGGGACAGGGTCCACTGAAGCTTTCTTT
TRBV3-1/TRBV3-2	-	-	TRBJ1-3	CASSQGAGSFGNTIYF	TGTGCCAGCAGCCAAGGGGCAGGGTCCTTCGGAAACACCATATATTTT
TRBV9	TRBD1	few	TRBJ2-1	CASSVRSGQGINEQFF	TGTGCCAGCAGCGTAAGGTCCGGACAGGGGATCAATGAGCAGTTCTTC
TRBV2	TRBD1	few	TRBJ1-1	CASRGDRGGAFF	TGTGCCAGCAGGGGTGACAGGGGGGGAGCTTTCTTT
TRBV2	TRBD1	-	TRBJ1-1	CASSERQGINTEAFF	TGTGCCAGCAGTGAAAGACAGGGGATCAACACTGAAGCTTTCTTT
TRBV6-5	TRBD2	-	TRBJ2-5	CASRYRGGRETQYF	TGTGCCAGCAGATATCGGGGGGGCCGAGAGACCCAGTACTTC